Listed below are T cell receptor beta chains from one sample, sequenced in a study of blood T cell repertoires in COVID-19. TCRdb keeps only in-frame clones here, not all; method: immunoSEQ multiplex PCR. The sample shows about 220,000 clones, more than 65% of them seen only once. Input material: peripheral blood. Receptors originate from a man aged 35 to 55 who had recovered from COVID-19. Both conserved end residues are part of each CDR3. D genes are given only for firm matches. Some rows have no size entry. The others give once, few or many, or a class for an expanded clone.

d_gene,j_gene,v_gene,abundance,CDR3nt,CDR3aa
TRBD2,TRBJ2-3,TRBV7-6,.,TGTGCCAGCAGCTGGGGGCGGGAGGAGGCCACAGATACGCAGTATTTT,CASSWGREEATDTQYF
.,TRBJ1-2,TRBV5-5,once,TGTGCCAGCAGCTTAAGGCCAGCCCAAGCCCCGGGTGGCTACACCTTC,CASSLRPAQAPGGYTF
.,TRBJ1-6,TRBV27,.,TGTGCCAGCAGTCCCCAGGCTGCTATATCACCCCTCCACTTT,CASSPQAAISPLHF
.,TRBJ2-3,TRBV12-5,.,TGTGCTAGTGGCCCCCTCTTCGGCACAGATACGCAGTATTTT,CASGPLFGTDTQYF
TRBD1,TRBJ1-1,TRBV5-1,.,TGCGCCAGCAGCCACCCGTTTGACAGGGCTAGAACTGAAGCTTTCTTT,CASSHPFDRARTEAFF
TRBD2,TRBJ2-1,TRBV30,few,TGTGCCTGGAGTTTCGGACTAGCGGGCGGGGATGAGCAGTTCTTC,CAWSFGLAGGDEQFF
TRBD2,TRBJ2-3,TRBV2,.,TGTGCCAGCACCAGACTAGCGGGGGACTTGGATACGCAGTATTTT,CASTRLAGDLDTQYF
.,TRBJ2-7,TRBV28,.,TGTGCCAGCCTGGGGGGGACAGGCCTAATCTACGAGCAGTACTTC,CASLGGTGLIYEQYF
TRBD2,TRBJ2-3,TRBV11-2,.,TGTGCCAGCAGCTTGAGGCAAGGACTAGCGACAGATACGCAGTATTTT,CASSLRQGLATDTQYF
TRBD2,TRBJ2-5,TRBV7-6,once,TGTGCCAGCAGCTTAACTAGCGGGGGAATTGGGGAGACCCAGTACTTC,CASSLTSGGIGETQYF
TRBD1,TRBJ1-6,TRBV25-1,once,TGTGCCAGCAGTGAGTCCGGGACAGGATTATCACCCCTCCACTTT,CASSESGTGLSPLHF
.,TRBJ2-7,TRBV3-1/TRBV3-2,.,TGTGCCAGCAGCCCTAAGGGACTGTCCTACGAGCAGTACTTC,CASSPKGLSYEQYF
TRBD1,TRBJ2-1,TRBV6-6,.,TGTGCCAGCAGTTATCGGGACAGGGGAAATGAGCAGTTCTTC,CASSYRDRGNEQFF
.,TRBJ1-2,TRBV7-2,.,TGTGCCAGCAGCCCACAGGGCTCGGGCTATGGCTACACCTTC,CASSPQGSGYGYTF
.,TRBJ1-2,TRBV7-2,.,TGTGCCAGCAGCTTAATTTTGCGACGGTCCGACTTATATGGCTACACCTTC,CASSLILRRSDLYGYTF
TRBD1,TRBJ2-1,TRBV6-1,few,TGTGCCAGCAGCCAACAGGGGGCTTATGAGCAGTTCTTC,CASSQQGAYEQFF
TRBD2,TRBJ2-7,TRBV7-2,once,TGTGCCAGCAGCCCAGCCGCTAGCGGGGGGGGCGAGCAGTACTTC,CASSPAASGGGEQYF
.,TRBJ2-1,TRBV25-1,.,TGTGCCAGCAGTGGCGAGCCGAGCTCCTACAATGAGCAGTTCTTC,CASSGEPSSYNEQFF
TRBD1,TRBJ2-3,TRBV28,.,TGTGCCAGCAGTTATTACAGGGGTGCGGATACGCAGTATTTT,CASSYYRGADTQYF
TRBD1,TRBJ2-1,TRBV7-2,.,TGTGCCAGCAGCTTAGGGGACAGGGGAGGAAATGAGCAGTTCTTC,CASSLGDRGGNEQFF
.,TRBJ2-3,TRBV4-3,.,TGCGCCAGCAGCCGTCAATCAGATACGCAGTATTTT,CASSRQSDTQYF
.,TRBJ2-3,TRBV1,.,TGCACCAGCAGCCCCATCGGATTGCAAGAGCCAAGGGGGACTAGCGGGATCACAGATACGCAGTATTTT,CTSSPIGLQEPRGTSGITDTQYF
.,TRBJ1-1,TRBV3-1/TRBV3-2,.,TGTGCCAGCAGCCAGACTCAGGGAGCGGGCACTGAAGCTTTCTTT,CASSQTQGAGTEAFF
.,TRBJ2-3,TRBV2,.,TGTGCCAGCAGCTCATTTGAGGGCGTGAATTGGCTCGATACGCAGTATTTT,CASSSFEGVNWLDTQYF
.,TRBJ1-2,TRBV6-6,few,TGTGCCAGCAGTTACTCCCAAGCTATTATCTATGGCTACACCTTC,CASSYSQAIIYGYTF
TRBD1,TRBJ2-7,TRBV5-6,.,TGTGCCAGCAGCTTGGGGGACAGGGCGGACTACGAGCAGTACTTC,CASSLGDRADYEQYF
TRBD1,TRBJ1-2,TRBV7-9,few,TGTGCCAGCAGCCCCTGGGACAGGGCAAATGGCTACACCTTC,CASSPWDRANGYTF
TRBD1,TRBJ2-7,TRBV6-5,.,TGTGCCAGCAGGGGACAGGCTTTAGAGCAGTACTTC,CASRGQALEQYF
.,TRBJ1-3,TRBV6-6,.,TGTGCCAGCAGACAGGGTTACTCTGGAAACACCATATATTTT,CASRQGYSGNTIYF
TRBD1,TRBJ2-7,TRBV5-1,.,TGCGCCAGCAGCTTGACCTACAGGGGACACTACTACGAGCAGTACTTC,CASSLTYRGHYYEQYF
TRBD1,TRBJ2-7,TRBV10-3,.,TGTGCCATCAGTGACAGGACAGGGGGCCACGAGCAGTACTTC,CAISDRTGGHEQYF